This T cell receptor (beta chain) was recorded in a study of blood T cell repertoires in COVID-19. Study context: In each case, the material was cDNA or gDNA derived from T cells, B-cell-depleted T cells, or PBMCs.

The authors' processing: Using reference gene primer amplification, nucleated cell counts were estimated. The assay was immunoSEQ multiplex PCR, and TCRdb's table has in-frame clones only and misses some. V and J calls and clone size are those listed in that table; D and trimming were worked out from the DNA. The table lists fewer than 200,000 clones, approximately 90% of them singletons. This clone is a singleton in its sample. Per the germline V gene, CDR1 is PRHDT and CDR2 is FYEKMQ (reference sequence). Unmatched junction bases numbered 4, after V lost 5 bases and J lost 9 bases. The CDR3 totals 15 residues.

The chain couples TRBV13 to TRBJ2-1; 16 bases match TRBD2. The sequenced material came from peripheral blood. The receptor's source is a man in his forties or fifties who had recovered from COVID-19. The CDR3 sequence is CASSPGTSGRGEQFF. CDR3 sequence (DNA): TGTGCCAGCAGCCCAGGGACTAGCGGGAGGGGTGAGCAGTTCTTC.